What follows describes a single TCR beta chain. This entry is derived from a study of blood T cell repertoires in COVID-19. TCRdb keeps only in-frame clones here, not all; method: immunoSEQ multiplex PCR. The data contain some 85,000 clones, around three quarters of them singletons. The trim removed 5 bases at V and 8 bases at J, leaving 9 bases unmatched. This CDR3 comprises 14 residues. Per germline, CDR1 MDHEN and CDR2 SYDVKM. The chain employs TRBV28 and TRBJ1-5; 7 positions match TRBD1. The sequenced material came from peripheral blood. The TCR was taken from a woman over 75 with active or convalescent COVID-19. The CDR3 region has the DNA TGTGCCAGCAGTACCGGACAGGTGATCAAGCCCCAGCATTTT. This gives the protein CASSTGQVIKPQHF.